One T cell receptor delta chain is described in this entry. It lacks a known antigen. No quality values exist for individual bases; no much larger clone is one base distant. TCRdb lists the instrument as Illumina MiSeq. TCRdb processed the public reads again with the CATT caller, after which rows with matching DNA were combined. The sample has about 9,200 delta-chain clones on record, about 22% of them singletons. Around 4% of the sample is held by the ten biggest clonotypes. The sample is drawn from a study of gamma-delta chains in newborns, infants, children (dated by TCRdb to about 2019). Background on the whole study: According to the study title, microbial exposure causes polyclonal expansion of innate gammadelta T cells right after birth. The study investigated how microbial exposure shaped innate gammadelta T cell populations in human newborns immediately after birth.

Input material: blood. The receptor was derived from a child who was a newborn, infant or young child, either healthy, febrile or measles-vaccinated (not recorded which).

In nucleotide form, the sequence is TGTGCCTGTGACGACCTTACTGGGGGATCCAAGTACACCGATAAACTCATCTTT. Its protein product is CACDDLTGGSKYTDKLIF. The rearranged chain carries TRDV2 and TRDJ1, with 10 middle bases fitting TRDD3. Per the germline V gene, GEAIGNYY is the CDR1 and EKD is the CDR2. From the cysteine through the phenylalanine, the CDR3 covers 18 amino acids. Only the CDR3 region is kept as DNA, spanning 54 bases read in frame from base 1. Unmatched junction bases come to 12, with V trimmed by 3 bases and J by 0 bases.